This is a list of T cell receptor beta chains from one sample in a study of blood T cell repertoires in COVID-19. Some clones are missing from TCRdb's copy, which holds only in-frame ones; the method was immunoSEQ multiplex PCR. The sample lists 50,000 to 60,000 clones; roughly 90% were seen once. Material: peripheral blood. Receptors were obtained from a man aged 35-49 years with COVID-19, enrolled during active disease. Each CDR3 is given with its conserved first and last residue. Fields, in order: V gene, J gene, clone size, D gene, CDR3 DNA, CDR3 protein. The D gene is left open where the match is weak. Clone size is stated in some rows and not others, as once, few, many or a class when expanded.

TRBV11-2	TRBJ1-3	NA	TRBD1	TGTGCCAGCAGCTTGACAGGGACTGGAAACACCATATATTTT	CASSLTGTGNTIYF
TRBV19	TRBJ2-1	NA	TRBD2	TGTGCCAGTAGTCCCTCCCTGAGCGGGGCCAGAATCTTTTCCTACAATGAGCAGTTCTTC	CASSPSLSGARIFSYNEQFF
TRBV3-1/TRBV3-2	TRBJ2-1	few	NA	TGTGCCAGCAGCCCCGACTTACTAACGTACAATGAGCAGTTCTTC	CASSPDLLTYNEQFF
TRBV10-3	TRBJ2-5	NA	NA	TGTGCCATCAGTGAAGACAGGAGAGAGACCCAGTACTTC	CAISEDRRETQYF
TRBV2	TRBJ1-1	NA	NA	TGTGCCAGCAGTGAAGGGGTCGGGGGAGCTTTCTTT	CASSEGVGGAFF
TRBV5-1	TRBJ2-1	NA	NA	TGCGCCAGCAGCTTGGTTACCTACAATGAGCAGTTCTTC	CASSLVTYNEQFF
TRBV9	TRBJ2-3	NA	TRBD2	TGTGCCAGCAGCTCTAGCGGTTGGGCAAATACGCAGTATTTT	CASSSSGWANTQYF
TRBV4-2	TRBJ2-1	NA	TRBD2	TGTGCCAGCAGCCAAGGGCTAGCGGGAGGGCCTGGGGATGAGCAGTTCTTC	CASSQGLAGGPGDEQFF
TRBV21-1	TRBJ1-5	NA	NA	TGTGCCAGCAGCAAATTCCCAGGGAGGGGATGGCCCCAGCATTTT	CASSKFPGRGWPQHF
TRBV29-1	TRBJ1-2	NA	NA	TGCAGCGTTGGGCCCGGGGAGGACTACACCTTC	CSVGPGEDYTF
TRBV7-2	TRBJ1-5	NA	NA	TGTGCCAGCAGCTTACCAGAGGGTACCAATCAGCCCCAGCATTTT	CASSLPEGTNQPQHF